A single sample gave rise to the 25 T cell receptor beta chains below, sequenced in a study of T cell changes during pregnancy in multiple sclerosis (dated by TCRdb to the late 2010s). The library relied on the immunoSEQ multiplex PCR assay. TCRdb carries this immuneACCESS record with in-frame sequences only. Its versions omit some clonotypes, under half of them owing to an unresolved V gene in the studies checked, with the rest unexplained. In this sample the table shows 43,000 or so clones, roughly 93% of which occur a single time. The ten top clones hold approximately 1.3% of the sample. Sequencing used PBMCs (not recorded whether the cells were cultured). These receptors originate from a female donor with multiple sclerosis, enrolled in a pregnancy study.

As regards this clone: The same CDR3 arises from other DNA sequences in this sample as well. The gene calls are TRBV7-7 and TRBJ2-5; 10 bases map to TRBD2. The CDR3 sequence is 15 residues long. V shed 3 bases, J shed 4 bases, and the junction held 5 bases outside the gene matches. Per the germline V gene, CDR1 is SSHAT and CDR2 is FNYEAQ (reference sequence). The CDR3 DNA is TGTGCCAGCAGCTTGGCTAGCGGGAGACTAGAGACCCAGTACTTC. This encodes CASSLASGRLETQYF.

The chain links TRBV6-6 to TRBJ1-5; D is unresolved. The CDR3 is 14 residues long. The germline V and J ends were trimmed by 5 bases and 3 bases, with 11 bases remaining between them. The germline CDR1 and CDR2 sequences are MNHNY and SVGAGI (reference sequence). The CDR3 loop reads CASSDGVNNQPQHF. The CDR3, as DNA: TGTGCCAGCAGTGACGGGGTAAACAATCAGCCCCAGCATTTT.

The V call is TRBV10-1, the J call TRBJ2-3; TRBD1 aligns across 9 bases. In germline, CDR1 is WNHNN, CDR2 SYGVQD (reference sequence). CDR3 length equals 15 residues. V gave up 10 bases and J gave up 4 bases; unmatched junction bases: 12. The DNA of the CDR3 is TGCGCCACCTCTGACCGGGACAGGGAACCAGATACGCAGTATTTT. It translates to CATSDRDREPDTQYF.

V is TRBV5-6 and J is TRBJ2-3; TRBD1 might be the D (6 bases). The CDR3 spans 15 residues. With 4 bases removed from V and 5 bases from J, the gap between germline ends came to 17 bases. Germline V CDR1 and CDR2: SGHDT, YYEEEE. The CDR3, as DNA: TGTGCCAGCAGCCCCCGATGGCCAGGGGAAGATACGCAGTATTTT. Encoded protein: CASSPRWPGEDTQYF.

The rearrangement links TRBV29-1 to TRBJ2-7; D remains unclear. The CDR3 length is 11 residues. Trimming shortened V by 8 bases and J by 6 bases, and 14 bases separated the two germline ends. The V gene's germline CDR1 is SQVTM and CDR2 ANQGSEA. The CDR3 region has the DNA TGCAGCTTTTCCAGAGTCTCCGAGCAGTACTTC. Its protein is CSFSRVSEQYF.

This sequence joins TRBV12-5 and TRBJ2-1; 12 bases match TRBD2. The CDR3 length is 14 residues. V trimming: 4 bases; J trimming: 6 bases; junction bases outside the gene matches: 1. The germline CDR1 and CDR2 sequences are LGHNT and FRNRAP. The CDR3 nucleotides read TGTGCTAGTGGTTCACTAGCGGGAGGCAATGAGCAGTTCTTC. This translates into CASGSLAGGNEQFF.

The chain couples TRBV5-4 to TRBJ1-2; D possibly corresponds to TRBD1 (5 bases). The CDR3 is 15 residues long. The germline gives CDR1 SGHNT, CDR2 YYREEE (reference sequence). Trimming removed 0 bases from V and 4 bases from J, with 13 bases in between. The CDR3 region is CASSLESGVPYGYTF. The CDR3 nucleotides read TGTGCCAGCAGCTTGGAATCGGGGGTTCCCTATGGCTACACCTTC. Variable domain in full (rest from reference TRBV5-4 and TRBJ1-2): ETGVTQSPTHLIKTRGQQVTLRCSSQSGHNTVSWYQQALGQGPQFIFQYYREEENGRGNFPPRFSGLQFPNYSSELNVNALELDDSALYLCASSLESGVPYGYTFGSGTRLTVV.

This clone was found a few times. CDR3 sequence (DNA): TGTGCCAGCAATCAAGGGGGTGGCGATGAGCAGTTCTTC. Amino acids: CASNQGGGDEQFF. J is TRBJ2-1 and V is TRBV2; perhaps TRBD1 as D (6 bases). This CDR3 has 13 residues. Germline values: CDR1 SNHLY, CDR2 FYNNEI. Trimming cost V 7 bases and J 8 bases, with 15 bases left between them.

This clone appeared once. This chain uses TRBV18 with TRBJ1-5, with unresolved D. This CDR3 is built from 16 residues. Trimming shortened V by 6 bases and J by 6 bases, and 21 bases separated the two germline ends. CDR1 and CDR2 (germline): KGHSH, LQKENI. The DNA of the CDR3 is TGTGCCAGCTCGCCCCCCGGCCCCATCGAGGGTCAGCCCCAGCATTTT. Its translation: CASSPPGPIEGQPQHF.

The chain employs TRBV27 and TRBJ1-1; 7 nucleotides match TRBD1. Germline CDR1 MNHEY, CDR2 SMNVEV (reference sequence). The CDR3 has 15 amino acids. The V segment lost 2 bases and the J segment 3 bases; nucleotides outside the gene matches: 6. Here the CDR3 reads CASSLGVDRDTEAFF. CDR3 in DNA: TGTGCCAGCAGTTTAGGGGTCGACAGGGACACTGAAGCTTTCTTT.

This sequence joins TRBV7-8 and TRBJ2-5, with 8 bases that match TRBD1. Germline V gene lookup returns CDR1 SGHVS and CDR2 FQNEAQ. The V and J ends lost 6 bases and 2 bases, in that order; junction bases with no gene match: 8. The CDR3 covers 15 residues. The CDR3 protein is CASSRTGGPQETQYF. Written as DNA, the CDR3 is TGTGCCAGCAGTAGAACAGGGGGTCCACAAGAGACCCAGTACTTC.

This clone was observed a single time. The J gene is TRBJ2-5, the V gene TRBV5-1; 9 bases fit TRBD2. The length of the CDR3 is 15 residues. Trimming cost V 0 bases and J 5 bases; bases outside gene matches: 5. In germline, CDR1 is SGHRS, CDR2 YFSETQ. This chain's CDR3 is CASSLVSGREETQYF. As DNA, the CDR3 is TGCGCCAGCAGCTTGGTTAGCGGGAGAGAGGAGACCCAGTACTTC.

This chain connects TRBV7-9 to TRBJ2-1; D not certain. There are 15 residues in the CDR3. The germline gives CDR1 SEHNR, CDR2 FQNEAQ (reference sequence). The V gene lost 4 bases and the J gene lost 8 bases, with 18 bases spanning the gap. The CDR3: CASSSYLPTSDEQFF. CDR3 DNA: TGTGCCAGCAGCTCCTACTTGCCAACGAGTGATGAGCAGTTCTTC.

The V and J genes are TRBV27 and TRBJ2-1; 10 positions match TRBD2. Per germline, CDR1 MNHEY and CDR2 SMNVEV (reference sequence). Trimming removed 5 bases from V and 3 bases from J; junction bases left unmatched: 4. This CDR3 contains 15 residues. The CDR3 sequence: CASSPGTSVYNEQFF. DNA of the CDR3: TGTGCCAGCAGTCCCGGGACTAGCGTCTACAATGAGCAGTTCTTC.

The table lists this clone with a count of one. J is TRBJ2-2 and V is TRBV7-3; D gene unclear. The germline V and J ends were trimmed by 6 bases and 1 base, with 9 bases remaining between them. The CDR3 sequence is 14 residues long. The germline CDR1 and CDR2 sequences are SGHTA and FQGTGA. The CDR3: CASRTLGNTGELFF. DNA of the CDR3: TGTGCCAGCAGAACCCTAGGGAACACCGGGGAGCTGTTTTTT.

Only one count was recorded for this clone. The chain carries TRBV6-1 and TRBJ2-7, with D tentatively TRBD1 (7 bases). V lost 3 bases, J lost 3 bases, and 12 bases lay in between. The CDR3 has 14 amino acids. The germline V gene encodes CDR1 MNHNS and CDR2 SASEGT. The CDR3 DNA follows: TGTGCCAGCAGTGATTTCAGGGGGGACTACGAGCAGTACTTC. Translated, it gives CASSDFRGDYEQYF.

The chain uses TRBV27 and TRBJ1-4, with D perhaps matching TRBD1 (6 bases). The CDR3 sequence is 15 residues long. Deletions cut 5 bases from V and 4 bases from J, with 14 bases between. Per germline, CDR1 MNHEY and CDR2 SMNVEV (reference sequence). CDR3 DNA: TGTGCCAGCAGTCGACTCCAGGGGAATAATGAAAAACTGTTTTTT. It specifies CASSRLQGNNEKLFF.

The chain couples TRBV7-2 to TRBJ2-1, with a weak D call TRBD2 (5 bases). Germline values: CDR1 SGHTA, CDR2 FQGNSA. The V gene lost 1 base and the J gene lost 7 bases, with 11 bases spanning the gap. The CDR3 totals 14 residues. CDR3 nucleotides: TGTGCCAGCAGCTTAGTAGCCGGGGAGAATGAGCAGTTCTTC. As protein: CASSLVAGENEQFF.

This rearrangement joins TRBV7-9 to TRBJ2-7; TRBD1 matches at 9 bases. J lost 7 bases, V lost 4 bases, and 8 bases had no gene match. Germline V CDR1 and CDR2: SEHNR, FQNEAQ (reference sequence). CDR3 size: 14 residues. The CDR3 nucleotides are TGTGCCAGCAGCTACGCGGACAGGGGTGGAGAGCAGTACTTC. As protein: CASSYADRGGEQYF.

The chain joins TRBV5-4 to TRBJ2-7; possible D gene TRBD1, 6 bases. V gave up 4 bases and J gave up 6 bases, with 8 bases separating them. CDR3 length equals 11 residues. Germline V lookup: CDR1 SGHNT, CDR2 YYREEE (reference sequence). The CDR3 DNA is TGTGCCAGCAGCCTGGGGGCCGAGCAGTACTTC. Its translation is CASSLGAEQYF. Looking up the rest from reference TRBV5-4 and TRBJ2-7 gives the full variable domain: ETGVTQSPTHLIKTRGQQVTLRCSSQSGHNTVSWYQQALGQGPQFIFQYYREEENGRGNFPPRFSGLQFPNYSSELNVNALELDDSALYLCASSLGAEQYFGPGTRLTVT.

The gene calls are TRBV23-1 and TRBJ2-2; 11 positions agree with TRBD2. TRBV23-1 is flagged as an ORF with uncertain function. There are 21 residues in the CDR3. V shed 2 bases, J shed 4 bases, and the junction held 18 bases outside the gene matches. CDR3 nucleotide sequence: TGCGCCAGCAGTCAAACAGGGTATCCGACTAGCGGGGTACCTTTCACCGGGGAGCTGTTTTTT. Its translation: CASSQTGYPTSGVPFTGELFF.

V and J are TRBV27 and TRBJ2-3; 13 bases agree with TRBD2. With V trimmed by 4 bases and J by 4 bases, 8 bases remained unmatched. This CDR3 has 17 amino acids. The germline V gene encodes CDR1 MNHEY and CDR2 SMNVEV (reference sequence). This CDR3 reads CASSSWTSGSRPDTQYF. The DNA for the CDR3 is TGTGCCAGCAGTTCATGGACTAGCGGGAGTCGCCCAGATACGCAGTATTTT.

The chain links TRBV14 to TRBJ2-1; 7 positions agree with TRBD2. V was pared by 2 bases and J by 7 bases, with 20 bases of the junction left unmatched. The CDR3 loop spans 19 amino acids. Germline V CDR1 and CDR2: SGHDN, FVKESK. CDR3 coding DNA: TGTGCCAGCAGCCAATGGGATACCGGGAGGCCCGCCCTAGGGAATGAGCAGTTCTTC. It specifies CASSQWDTGRPALGNEQFF. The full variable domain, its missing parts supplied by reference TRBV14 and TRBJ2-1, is EAGVTQFPSHSVIEKGQTVTLRCDPISGHDNLYWYRRVMGKEIKFLLHFVKESKQDESGMPNNRFLAERTGGTYSTLKVQPAELEDSGVYFCASSQWDTGRPALGNEQFFGPGTRLTVL.

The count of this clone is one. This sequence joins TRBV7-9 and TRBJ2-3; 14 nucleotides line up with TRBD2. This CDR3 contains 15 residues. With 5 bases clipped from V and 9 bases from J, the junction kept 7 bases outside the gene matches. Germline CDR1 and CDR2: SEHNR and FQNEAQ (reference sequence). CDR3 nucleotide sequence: TGTGCCAGCAGCCCGGGGACTAGCGGGAGTTGGACGCAGTATTTT. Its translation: CASSPGTSGSWTQYF.

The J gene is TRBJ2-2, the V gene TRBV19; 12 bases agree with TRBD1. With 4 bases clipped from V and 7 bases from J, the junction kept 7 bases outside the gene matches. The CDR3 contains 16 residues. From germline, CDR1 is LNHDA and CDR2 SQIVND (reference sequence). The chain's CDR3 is CASSNRDRGRDGELFF. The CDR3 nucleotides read TGTGCCAGTAGTAACCGGGACAGGGGGCGCGACGGGGAGCTGTTTTTT.